This T cell receptor (beta chain) was sequenced in a study of cytomegalovirus exposure and HLA in healthy donors. PCR employed 60 Vbeta and 13 Jbeta primers. Sequencing was performed with immunoSEQ multiplex PCR; in TCRdb, only in-frame clones are kept and a portion is missing. The sample yields 90,000 to 140,000 clones, around 70% seen once. This clone was seen once. Its target is not known. Per the germline V gene, CDR1 is LGHNA and CDR2 is YSLEER. The CDR3 is 16 residues long. With V trimmed by 1 base and J by 6 bases, 10 bases remained unmatched. Study-wide results and caveats: DRB1 showed the most TCR associations and HLA-C the fewest in a later analysis, as rates varied by HLA locus. CMV antigen specificity of a few CMV-associated chains was confirmed in vitro. Information on immune exposure was restricted to one variable (CMV serostatus).

The sequence was obtained from a man in his thirties or forties in good health and CMV-seronegative. The V gene is TRBV4-3, the J gene TRBJ2-7, with 9 bases matching TRBD2. Material: PBMCs. For the CDR3, the DNA is TGCGCCAGCAGCCAAGCGCGCGGGAGGGCCGGGAGCGAGCAGTACTTC. Its translation is CASSQARGRAGSEQYF.